Shown below are 32 T cell receptor beta chains from a single sample sequenced in a study of metastatic and nonmetastatic thyroid tumors. Thyroid surgery had not been preceded by any treatment in any patient. TCRdb re-clonotyped the PCR reads via MiXCR. The table shows about 5,000 clones, with around 32% occurring only once. Source material: adjacent normal tissue. These receptors were collected from a female donor with papillary thyroid cancer or a benign thyroid nodule (not recorded which). Some clones in this sample may be carry-over from other donors' samples.

Notes on this clone: No conserved phenylalanine or tryptophan is present at the end of the CDR3, so a read error is the likely explanation. The DNA is omitted, as the CDR3 cannot be located on it reliably, and the CDR3 follows TCRdb's listing. This chain connects TRBV6-4 to TRBJ2-7; the DNA was not used to check the table's D call, TRBD1. The CDR3 has 14 amino acids, counting both end residues. CDR1 and CDR2 from the germline V gene are MRHNA and SNTAGT. CDR3 sequence: CASSPRVGTYEQSL.

This clone ranks as medium-sized. V usage is TRBV7-2 and J usage is TRBJ2-7; D perhaps matches TRBD1 (6 bases). The germline CDR1 and CDR2 sequences are SGHTA and FQGNSA. V shed 5 bases and J shed 3 bases, with 11 bases lying between them. The CDR3 extends over 13 amino acids. The CDR3 here is CASSQGIHYEQYF. In DNA, the CDR3 is TGTGCCAGCAGCCAGGGGATCCACTACGAGCAGTACTTC.

This clone is medium-sized. This chain uses TRBV3-1 with TRBJ2-7, with TRBD2 matching 12 bases. With V trimmed by 3 bases and J by 3 bases, 0 bases remained unmatched. The CDR3 consists of 14 residues. Germline V gives CDR1 LGHDT, CDR2 YNNKEL (reference sequence). This chain's CDR3 is CASSQGLAGYEQYF. For the CDR3, the DNA is TGTGCCAGCAGCCAGGGACTAGCGGGCTACGAGCAGTACTTC.

This clone ranks as medium-sized. The rearrangement joins TRBV15 to TRBJ2-7; D is perhaps TRBD1 (6 bases). Trimming cost V 3 bases and J 4 bases, with 16 bases left between them. Germline CDR1 reads LNHNV; CDR2 reads YYDKDF (reference sequence). The CDR3 totals 15 residues. CDR3 sequence: CATSSNPLQGYEQYF. For the CDR3, the DNA is TGTGCCACCAGCAGTAACCCCCTACAGGGTTACGAGCAGTACTTC.

The CDR3 sequence: CASRRELRSYNSPLHF. The CDR3 nucleotides read TGTGCCAGCAGAAGGGAACTCCGCTCCTATAATTCACCCCTCCACTTT. V and J are TRBV27 and TRBJ1-6; D remains ambiguous. The V gene lost 6 bases and the J gene lost 0 bases, with 12 bases spanning the gap. This CDR3 is 16 amino acids long. Per the germline V gene, CDR1 is MNHEY and CDR2 is SMNVEV (reference sequence).

Judged by abundance, this clone is medium-sized (0.01 to 0.1%). The V and J genes are TRBV5-5 and TRBJ1-5, with D possibly TRBD1 on 6 matching bases. The CDR3 extends over 15 amino acids. Between the trimmed V and J ends, which lost 4 bases and 1 base, there was a span of 12 bases. Germline lookup yields CDR1 SGHKS and CDR2 YYEKEE (reference sequence). CDR3 nucleotides: TGTGCCAGCAGCCTCACAGGGATGAGCAATCAGCCCCAGCATTTT. Its translation is CASSLTGMSNQPQHF.

This clone was detected ten times or more. Just one base apart from a much larger clone, this may be a read error. This CDR3 fails to terminate in the conserved phenylalanine or tryptophan, so it likely reflects a read error. The chain recombines TRBV24-1 with TRBJ1-2; the D is unclear. V was clipped by 7 bases and J by 8 bases, with 1 base between them. This CDR3 region has 8 residues. CDR1 and CDR2 (germline): KGHDR, SFDVKD. This chain's CDR3 is CATRGYTS. The CDR3 DNA sequence: TGTGCCACCAGGGGCTACACCTCC.

This clone is large in the sample. The rearrangement joins TRBV6-1 to TRBJ1-3, with unresolved D. CDR3 size: 12 residues. V was cut by 7 bases and J by 4 bases, with 8 bases left in between. Germline V gene lookup returns CDR1 MNHNS and CDR2 SASEGT. CDR3 in amino acids: CASNMEGNTIYF. The CDR3 coding sequence is TGTGCCAGCAACATGGAGGGAAACACCATATATTTT.

As for this clone: One end of the junction is discordant with germline, which a read error may explain. The chain combines TRBV24-1 with TRBJ2-6, with D maybe TRBD2 (5 bases). This CDR3 has 14 amino acids. Germline V gene data show CDR1 as KGHDR and CDR2 as SFDVKD. The CDR3 is CATSEDSWANVLTF. The DNA of the CDR3 is TGTGCCACCAGTGAGGACTCTTGGGCCAACGTCCTGACTTTC.

CDR3 region: CASSLEFAGVNQENRYF. CDR3 nucleotide sequence: TGCGCCAGCAGCTTGGAGTTCGCGGGAGTGAATCAAGAGAACCGGTACTTC. The chain is built from TRBV5-1 and TRBJ2-5; 7 bases map to TRBD2. The CDR3 contains 17 residues. Germline trimming cut 0 bases from V and 13 bases from J; bases unmatched to any gene: 21. CDR1 is SGHRS, CDR2 YFSETQ, per germline.

This clone has just a few counts. The genes are TRBV6-4 and TRBJ2-7; D perhaps matches TRBD1 (6 bases). This CDR3 is 13 amino acids long. V lost 11 bases and J 2 bases, leaving 16 bases between the germline ends. Looked up from germline, CDR1 is MRHNA and CDR2 is SNTAGT. CDR3 in DNA: TGTGCCGACCCCCCGAGGGACACCTACGAGCAGTACTTC. It is translated as CADPPRDTYEQYF.

Within the sample, this clone is medium-sized. The genes are TRBV6-2 or TRBV6-3 and TRBJ2-1, with 10 bases fitting TRBD2. Trimming took 2 bases from V and 7 from J; bases not matched to a gene: 2. CDR1 and CDR2 (germline): MNHEY, SVGEGT. The CDR3 contains 14 residues. CDR3 sequence: CASSYASGRNEQFF. The CDR3 region has the DNA TGTGCCAGCAGTTACGCTAGCGGGAGAAATGAGCAGTTCTTC.

This clone is labeled as medium-sized. V and J are TRBV12-3 or TRBV12-4 and TRBJ1-4; D gene uncertain. V was shortened by 7 bases and J by 4 bases, with 7 bases between the two germline ends. The CDR3 length is 12 residues. The CDR3 region is CASTQNNEKLFF. CDR3 in DNA: TGTGCCAGCACACAGAATAATGAAAAACTGTTTTTT.

The V and J genes are TRBV7-6 and TRBJ2-5; the D is unclear. Germline V gene lookup returns CDR1 SGHVS and CDR2 FNYEAQ. Trimming removed 6 bases from V and 5 bases from J, with 22 bases in between. The CDR3 runs to 16 residues. CDR3 coding DNA: TGTGCCAGCAGTCGGAACTACCAATATCAAGTGGAGACCCAGTACTTC. As protein: CASSRNYQYQVETQYF.

The CDR3 protein is CASSFGGRDKLYEQYF. For the CDR3, the DNA is TGTGCCAGCAGTTTTGGAGGGCGGGACAAATTATACGAGCAGTACTTC. The chain employs TRBV12-3 or TRBV12-4 and TRBJ2-7, with D perhaps TRBD1 or TRBD2 (6 bases each). This CDR3 has 16 amino acids. V lost 3 bases and J lost 4, with 19 bases in between.

By its share, this clone is medium-sized. With a much larger clone just one base away, this may be a read error. The V and J genes are TRBV7-8 and TRBJ1-2; TRBD1 aligns across 8 bases. The CDR3 totals 16 residues. In germline, CDR1 is SGHVS, CDR2 FQNEAQ. This CDR3 reads CASSQGQGHPNCGYTF. The CDR3 DNA reads as TGTGCCAGCAGCCAAGGACAGGGACACCCTAACTGTGGCTACACCTTC.

This clone ranks as medium-sized. The chain couples TRBV30 to TRBJ1-1; 7 bases align to TRBD1. Trimming took 4 bases from V and 7 from J; bases not matched to a gene: 3. Germline V CDR1 and CDR2: GTSNPN, SVGIG (reference sequence). CDR3 length: 11 amino acids. CDR3 residues: CAWTQGNEAFF. The CDR3, as DNA: TGTGCCTGGACACAGGGGAATGAAGCTTTCTTT.

This clone rates as medium-sized. This chain links TRBV19 with TRBJ2-7, with unresolved D. This CDR3 contains 13 residues. The V and J ends lost 6 bases and 3 bases respectively, with 12 bases between them. The V gene's germline CDR1 is LNHDA and CDR2 SQIVND (reference sequence). In DNA form, the CDR3 reads TGTGCCAGTAGCGACGGCGTTAACTACGAGCAGTACTTC. Its translation: CASSDGVNYEQYF.

This clone rates as medium-sized. The chain recombines TRBV24-1 with TRBJ2-1; D remains ambiguous. This CDR3 has 15 amino acids. The germline V and J ends were trimmed by 2 bases and 7 bases, with 14 bases remaining between them. Germline assignment: CDR1 KGHDR and CDR2 SFDVKD. Written as DNA, the CDR3 is TGTGCCACCAGTGATTCTACGGGTCGACGGAATGAGCAGTTCTTC. It translates to CATSDSTGRRNEQFF.

This clone was detected only once. The CDR3 does not close with the conserved phenylalanine or tryptophan, likely indicating a read error. The genes are TRBV6-2 or TRBV6-3 and TRBJ1-2; the match to TRBD1 covers 7 bases. Germline CDR1 and CDR2: MNHEY and SVGEGT. The CDR3 is 14 residues long. The CDR3 DNA is TGTGCCAGCAGCGCCTCGGGACAGACTTATGGATACACCTGC. This encodes CASSASGQTYGYTC.

This clone is labeled medium-sized. This rearrangement joins TRBV30 to TRBJ2-2, with a weak D call TRBD2 (6 bases). The V and J ends lost 3 bases and 3 bases respectively, with 11 bases between them. CDR1 is GTSNPN and CDR2 is SVGIG in the germline V gene (reference sequence). The CDR3 runs to 14 residues. Here the CDR3 reads CAWRRAGHTGELFF. CDR3 DNA: TGTGCCTGGAGACGCGCGGGACACACCGGGGAGCTGTTTTTT.

The chain links TRBV7-2 to TRBJ1-1; maybe TRBD1 (6 bases). Deletions cut 5 bases from V and 4 bases from J, with 11 bases between. The germline CDR1 and CDR2 sequences are SGHTA and FQGNSA. CDR3 length: 13 residues. As DNA, the CDR3 is TGTGCCAGCAGCCTGGGGGGCGGCACTGAAGCTTTCTTT. Protein sequence: CASSLGGGTEAFF. Complete variable domain (other parts from reference TRBV7-2 and TRBJ1-1): GAGVSQSPSNKVTEKGKDVELRCDPISGHTALYWYRQSLGQGLEFLIYFQGNSAPDKSGLPSDRFSAERTGGSVSTLTIQRTQQEDSAVYLCASSLGGGTEAFFGQGTRLTVV.

CDR3 DNA sequence: TGTGCCAGCAGTATGACTAGCACAGATACGCAGTATTTT. Residues: CASSMTSTDTQYF. This chain uses TRBV27 with TRBJ2-3, with D hard to call. The germline V gene has CDR1 MNHEY and CDR2 SMNVEV (reference sequence). The CDR3 totals 13 residues. The V end was cut by 5 bases, the J end by 0 bases, with 6 bases between.

The chain couples TRBV25-1 to TRBJ2-1; TRBD2 is a possible D gene (6 bases). CDR3 length equals 21 residues. V lost 6 bases and J lost 0, with 30 bases in between. Per germline, CDR1 MGHDK and CDR2 SYGVNS. As DNA, the CDR3 is TGTGCCAGCAGGACCTTGTTTAACATCGCTCGGAGGGGCCCCTCCTACAATGAGCAGTTCTTC. Residues: CASRTLFNIARRGPSYNEQFF.

By frequency in the sample, this clone is large. Compared with germline, one end of the junction differs, possibly owing to a read error. The J gene is TRBJ1-6, the V gene TRBV20-1, with TRBD1 as a possible D gene (6 bases). Germline assignment: CDR1 DFQATT and CDR2 SNEGSKA (reference sequence). CDR3 length: 13 residues. For the CDR3, the DNA is TGCAGTGCCTGTCAAGTGCTCGGGACACCACTCCACTTT. Translating it yields CSACQVLGTPLHF.

This clone was seen a handful of times. The J gene is TRBJ1-6, the V gene TRBV11-2, with a possible D match to TRBD1 (6 bases). This CDR3 is built from 16 residues. CDR1 and CDR2 from the germline V gene are SGHAT and FQNNGV. Trimming shortened V by 3 bases and J by 10 bases, and 19 bases separated the two germline ends. In nucleotides, the CDR3 is TGTGCCAGCAGCTTGGGGGCCGGGGCAGGGAACTCACCCCTCCACTTT. Protein product: CASSLGAGAGNSPLHF.

The V and J genes are TRBV6-5 and TRBJ2-7, with D perhaps TRBD1 (6 bases). The germline CDR1 and CDR2 sequences are MNHEY and SVGAGI. Trimming pared 2 bases from V and 0 bases from J, leaving 8 bases between. The CDR3 totals 14 residues. The CDR3 bases are TGTGCCAGCAGTTACGGACAGCGCTCCTACGAGCAGTACTTC. It yields the protein CASSYGQRSYEQYF.

The rearrangement links TRBV7-6 to TRBJ2-5; a weak D match, TRBD2 (5 bases). Trimming took off 1 base at V and 4 bases at J, with 7 bases between the two ends. The germline CDR1 and CDR2 sequences are SGHVS and FNYEAQ. The CDR3 consists of 13 residues. Here the CDR3 DNA reads TGTGCCAGCAGCTTAGTGGAGGCAGAGACCCAGTACTTC. Its translation is CASSLVEAETQYF.

This clone is categorized as medium-sized. V and J are TRBV7-3 and TRBJ2-7; 10 bases fit TRBD2. Losses at the gene ends were 5 bases for V and 4 bases for J; bases not matched to a gene: 5. In germline, CDR1 is SGHTA, CDR2 FQGTGA. The CDR3 runs 14 residues. CDR3: CASSLLAGVYEQYF. The CDR3 DNA reads as TGTGCCAGCAGCCTGCTAGCGGGAGTTTACGAGCAGTACTTC.

This clone was seen repeatedly, ten times or more. A much larger clonotype is one base distant, so this may be a read error. The V and J genes are TRBV27 and TRBJ1-5; D is ambiguous. V shed 5 bases and J shed 6 bases, with 17 bases lying between them. The CDR3 has 15 amino acids. CDR1 and CDR2 (germline): MNHEY, SMNVEV (reference sequence). CDR3 in DNA: TGTGCCAGCAGTCCCTGGACGGCCTTGAGTCAGCCCCAGCATTTT. This translates into CASSPWTALSQPQHF.

By frequency in the sample, this clone is medium-sized (0.01 to 0.1%). Additional DNA sequences in this sample encode the identical CDR3. This chain links TRBV30 with TRBJ2-7; 9 bases fit TRBD2. The junction had 2 bases not matched to a gene; V was cut back by 0 bases and J by 5 bases. The CDR3 extends over 13 amino acids. CDR1 GTSNPN and CDR2 SVGIG come from the germline V gene (reference sequence). The CDR3 is CAWSVSSGNEQYF. The CDR3 bases are TGTGCCTGGAGTGTATCTAGCGGGAACGAGCAGTACTTC.

By its share, this clone is medium-sized. The rearrangement links TRBV19 to TRBJ2-4, with D maybe TRBD1 (6 bases). Germline CDR1 and CDR2: LNHDA and SQIVND (reference sequence). CDR3 length: 15 amino acids. Trimming pared 7 bases from V and 2 bases from J, leaving 15 bases between. Written as DNA, the CDR3 is TGTGCCAGTAAACTCGGGACATCCCCCAAAAACATTCAGTACTTC. As protein: CASKLGTSPKNIQYF.